One sample yielded the 14 T cell receptor beta chains listed below, sequenced in a study of T cell responses to AZD1222 COVID-19 vaccine. Here immunoSEQ multiplex PCR was the method, and the copy in TCRdb shows in-frame clones only, minus some. The sample includes some 110,000 clones, roughly 88% of them seen just once. The sample here was peripheral blood, taken on day 0 of AZD1222 vaccination. The receptor source for this set is an adult in good health.

This rearrangement joins TRBV7-9 to TRBJ1-2, with 7 bases matching TRBD1. The CDR3 consists of 15 residues. The germline V gene has CDR1 SEHNR and CDR2 FQNEAQ (reference sequence). The trim removed 6 bases at V and 0 bases at J, leaving 7 bases unmatched. CDR3 DNA: TGTGCCAGCAGACGCAGCGACAGGGCTAACTATGGCTACACCTTC. Translating it yields CASRRSDRANYGYTF.

The J gene is TRBJ2-3, the V gene TRBV9; the match to TRBD2 covers 10 bases. Trimming removed 4 bases from V and 1 base from J; junction bases left unmatched: 3. CDR3 size: 15 residues. In germline, CDR1 is SGDLS, CDR2 YYNGEE. The CDR3 reads CASSPSGSGTDTQYF. The CDR3 coding sequence is TGTGCCAGCAGCCCTAGCGGGAGCGGCACAGATACGCAGTATTTT.

V is TRBV3-1 (or the pseudogene TRBV3-2) and J is TRBJ1-2, with no clear D. Between the trimmed V and J ends, which lost 4 bases and 6 bases, there was a span of 12 bases. CDR1 is LGHDT and CDR2 is YNNKEL in the germline V gene (reference sequence). The CDR3 covers 13 residues. CDR3 coding DNA: TGTGCCAGCAGCCCACGGCAGCGGAATGGCTACACCTTC. Encoded protein: CASSPRQRNGYTF.

The chain is built from TRBV24-1 and TRBJ2-3; TRBD1 might be the D (6 bases). The length of the CDR3 is 17 residues. Trimming left V 0 bases short and J 2 bases short, with 14 bases between. CDR1 and CDR2 (germline): KGHDR, SFDVKD. The CDR3 loop reads CATSDLGVAGATDTQYF. The CDR3 nucleotides read TGTGCCACCAGTGATTTGGGCGTGGCAGGGGCCACAGATACGCAGTATTTT.

The J gene is TRBJ1-1, the V gene TRBV7-2; D is uncertain. The germline V gene encodes CDR1 SGHTA and CDR2 FQGNSA. The ends were cut back, 5 bases at V and 0 bases at J, with 13 bases in the middle. This CDR3 has 15 residues. The CDR3 DNA sequence: TGTGCCAGCAGCCCTAGGATTCGCATGAACACTGAAGCTTTCTTT. It is translated as CASSPRIRMNTEAFF.

The chain recombines TRBV7-9 with TRBJ1-4, with TRBD1 matching over 11 bases. Germline assignment: CDR1 SEHNR and CDR2 FQNEAQ (reference sequence). V gave up 6 bases and J gave up 7 bases; unmatched junction bases: 1. The CDR3 totals 13 residues. In DNA, the CDR3 is TGTGCCAGCAGGGGGACAGGGGGTGAAAAACTGTTTTTT. Amino acids: CASRGTGGEKLFF.

The V and J genes are TRBV29-1 and TRBJ2-2, with TRBD2 matching 10 bases. Looked up from germline, CDR1 is SQVTM and CDR2 is ANQGSEA. V lost 4 bases, J lost 0 bases, and 5 bases stayed unmatched. The CDR3 runs 16 residues. This CDR3 reads CSVGASGSTNTGELFF. The CDR3 DNA reads as TGCAGCGTTGGGGCTAGCGGGAGTACGAACACCGGGGAGCTGTTTTTT.

A single count supports this clone. The chain links TRBV6-5 to TRBJ2-7; maybe TRBD2 (6 bases). This CDR3 is 13 amino acids long. Germline V gives CDR1 MNHEY, CDR2 SVGAGI. V was cut by 6 bases and J by 4 bases, with 13 bases left in between. The CDR3 DNA is TGTGCCAGCAGGCGGGGAGGCATTTACGAGCAGTACTTC. Amino acid sequence: CASRRGGIYEQYF.

This clone was seen just once. The chain carries TRBV9 and TRBJ2-5; 16 bases map to TRBD2. With 3 bases clipped from V and 4 bases from J, the junction kept 6 bases outside the gene matches. Germline CDR1 is SGDLS and CDR2 is YYNGEE. The CDR3 runs to 17 residues. The CDR3: CASSDPGLAGGPETQYF. Here the CDR3 DNA reads TGTGCCAGCAGCGACCCGGGACTAGCGGGAGGGCCAGAGACCCAGTACTTC.

This clone showed up just once. V usage is TRBV27 and J usage is TRBJ2-7; 8 nucleotides line up with TRBD2. CDR3 length: 15 residues. V shed 3 bases, J shed 4 bases, and the junction held 8 bases outside the gene matches. Germline CDR1 and CDR2: MNHEY and SMNVEV (reference sequence). The CDR3 protein is CASSLRPRGGYEQYF. CDR3 nucleotides: TGTGCCAGCAGTTTGAGGCCACGGGGGGGATACGAGCAGTACTTC.

The rearrangement links TRBV7-9 to TRBJ2-7; 7 nucleotides match TRBD2. Germline CDR1 is SEHNR and CDR2 is FQNEAQ (reference sequence). The trim removed 1 base at V and 4 bases at J, leaving 7 bases unmatched. This CDR3 comprises 15 residues. The CDR3 DNA follows: TGTGCCAGCAGCTTAGTTGCGCGGGAGAGGTACGAGCAGTACTTC. Protein: CASSLVARERYEQYF.

This clone was counted a single time. The V call is TRBV27, the J call TRBJ1-1; D ambiguous. This CDR3 contains 15 residues. The V gene's germline CDR1 is MNHEY and CDR2 SMNVEV (reference sequence). With 6 bases removed from V and 4 bases from J, the gap between germline ends came to 18 bases. CDR3 DNA sequence: TGTGCCAGCAGCAAACCGATGGGAGGGTCCACTGAAGCTTTCTTT. Protein product: CASSKPMGGSTEAFF.

V is TRBV29-1 and J is TRBJ2-3, with D possibly TRBD2 on 5 matching bases. Trimming left V 0 bases short and J 0 bases short, with 13 bases between. This CDR3 comprises 16 residues. Germline V gives CDR1 SQVTM, CDR2 ANQGSEA. The CDR3 spells CSVEDRQRASTDTQYF. CDR3 nucleotide sequence: TGCAGCGTTGAAGACCGTCAGAGGGCCAGCACAGATACGCAGTATTTT.

With respect to this clone: The junction shows a germline mismatch at one end, possibly a read error. The chain links TRBV7-3 to TRBJ1-2; 9 bases are a match to TRBD1. Germline V CDR1 and CDR2: SGHTA, FQGTGA. The CDR3 loop spans 14 amino acids. The CDR3 is CASSITGGVYGYTF. The CDR3 bases are TGTGCCAGCAGCATAACAGGGGGCGTCTATGGCTACACCTTC.